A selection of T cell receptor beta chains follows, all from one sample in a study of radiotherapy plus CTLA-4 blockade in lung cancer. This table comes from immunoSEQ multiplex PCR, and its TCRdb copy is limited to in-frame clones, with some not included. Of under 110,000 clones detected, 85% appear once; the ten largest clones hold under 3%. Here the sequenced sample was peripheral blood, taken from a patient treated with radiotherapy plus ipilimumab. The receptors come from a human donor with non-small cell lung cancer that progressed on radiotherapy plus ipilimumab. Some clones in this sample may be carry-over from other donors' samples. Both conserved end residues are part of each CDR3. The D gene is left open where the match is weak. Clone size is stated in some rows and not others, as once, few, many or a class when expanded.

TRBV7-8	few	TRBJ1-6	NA	TGTGCCAGCAGCTTACTGACGGCTTTCAGAAATTCACCCCTCCACTTT	CASSLLTAFRNSPLHF
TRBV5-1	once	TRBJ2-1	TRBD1	TGCGCCAGCAGCTCGAACTTTGGACAGGGTTTGTTCTTC	CASSSNFGQGLFF
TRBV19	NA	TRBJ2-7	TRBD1	TGTGCCAGTATGGACAGGGCAATGGTCGAGCAGTACTTC	CASMDRAMVEQYF
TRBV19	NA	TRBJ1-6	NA	TGTGCCAGTAGCGGGACCCTAGGAGATTCACCCCTCCACTTT	CASSGTLGDSPLHF
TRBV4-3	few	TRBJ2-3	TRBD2	TGCGCCAGCAGCCAAGAGAGGGACCAACTAGCGGGGGGCCCCACAGATACGCAGTATTTT	CASSQERDQLAGGPTDTQYF
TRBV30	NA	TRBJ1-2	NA	TGTGCCTGGAGTCAGCAGGCAATTGGCTACACCTTC	CAWSQQAIGYTF
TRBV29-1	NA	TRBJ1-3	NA	TGCAGCGTTGAAGATCGGCAGTACTCTGGAAACACCATATATTTT	CSVEDRQYSGNTIYF
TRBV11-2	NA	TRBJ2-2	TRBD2	TGTGCCAGCAGCTTAGGAACTAGCGGGGGGTTCCACACCGGGGAGCTGTTTTTT	CASSLGTSGGFHTGELFF
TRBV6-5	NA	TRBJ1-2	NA	TGTGCCAGCAGTTACTCGGTTAACTATGGCTACACCTTC	CASSYSVNYGYTF
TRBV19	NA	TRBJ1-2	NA	TGTGCCAGTAGTATAGAGGGGGGGCTGAACTATGGCTACACCTTC	CASSIEGGLNYGYTF
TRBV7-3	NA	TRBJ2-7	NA	TGTGCCAGCAGCTTAACGGGGGACCTCGTCGACGAGCAGTACTTC	CASSLTGDLVDEQYF
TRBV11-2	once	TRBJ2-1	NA	TGTGCCAGCAGCTTAGGCCGAAACAATGAGCAGTTCTTC	CASSLGRNNEQFF
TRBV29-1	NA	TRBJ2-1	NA	TGCAGCGTTTTTCCCCTTGGCAGGAGCTCCTACAATGAGCAGTTCTTC	CSVFPLGRSSYNEQFF
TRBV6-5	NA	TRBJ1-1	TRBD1	TGTGCCAGCAGTCGTCGACAGGGGGCGATCACTGAAGCTTTCTTT	CASSRRQGAITEAFF
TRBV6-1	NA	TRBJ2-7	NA	TGTGCCAGCAGTGAAGGCCCGTTGGGCGAGCAGTACTTC	CASSEGPLGEQYF
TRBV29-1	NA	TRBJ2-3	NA	TGCAGCGTCGCCACAGGGCATGGCACAGATACGCAGTATTTT	CSVATGHGTDTQYF
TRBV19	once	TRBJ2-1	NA	TGTGCCAGTAGTTCTGTGGACGGAAGGAGCTCCTACAATGAGCAGTTCTTC	CASSSVDGRSSYNEQFF
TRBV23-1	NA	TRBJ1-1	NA	TGCGCCAGCAGTCAATCGGGAGGGATTAACACTGAAGCTTTCTTT	CASSQSGGINTEAFF
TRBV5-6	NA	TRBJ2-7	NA	TGTGCCAGCAGCCCGGGGGGTTTAGGGGGCTGGCGCGAGCAGTACTTC	CASSPGGLGGWREQYF
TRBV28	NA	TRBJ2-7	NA	TGTGCCAGCAGTTTGAGCCGGCCGGGCTACGAGCAGTACTTC	CASSLSRPGYEQYF
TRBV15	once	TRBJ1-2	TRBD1	TGTGCCACCAGCAGAGAATCCGGACAGGGAGCCTATGGCTACACCTTC	CATSRESGQGAYGYTF
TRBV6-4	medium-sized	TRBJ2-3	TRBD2	TGTGCCAGCAGTGAGACTAGCGGGGGCACAGATACGCAGTATTTT	CASSETSGGTDTQYF
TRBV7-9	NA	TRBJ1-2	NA	TGTGCCAGCAGCAATTTACTTCCAGGGCTAGGCTACACCTTC	CASSNLLPGLGYTF
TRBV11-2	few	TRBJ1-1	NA	TGTGCCAGCAGCCTACCGTTGCGGAACACTGAAGCTTTCTTT	CASSLPLRNTEAFF